The 28 T cell receptor beta chains listed next were all sequenced from one sample in a study of OX40 agonist ivuxolimab in advanced cancers. Generated by immunoSEQ multiplex PCR, the TCRdb table keeps only in-frame clones and is missing some. The sample comprises about 71,000 clones, around 84% of which are singletons, and around 0.78% rests with the top ten. The material was CD4+ or CD8+ T cells sorted from blood, obtained in a trial of the OX40 agonist ivuxolimab. The receptors come from an adult with an advanced solid tumor such as melanoma, head and neck, liver or kidney cancer.

The V gene is TRBV4-1, the J gene TRBJ1-2; D unclear. The CDR3 runs to 17 residues. Trimming took off 0 bases at V and 3 bases at J, with 17 bases between the two ends. Germline V CDR1 and CDR2: MGHRA, YSYEKL. The CDR3 DNA is TGCGCCAGCAGCCAAGATCTTCCGGCGGGGAGGGACTATGGCTACACCTTC. This codes for CASSQDLPAGRDYGYTF.

The chain combines TRBV7-2 with TRBJ2-7; 11 positions match TRBD2. Trimming removed 1 base from V and 11 bases from J; junction bases left unmatched: 10. Looked up from germline, CDR1 is SGHTA and CDR2 is FQGNSA. The CDR3 consists of 15 residues. Written as DNA, the CDR3 is TGTGCCAGCAGCTTAGACGGCGCTAGCGGGGGGAAGAAGTACTTC. This translates into CASSLDGASGGKKYF.

The CDR3 loop reads CASSLPGQGMYEQYF. The CDR3, as DNA: TGTGCCAGCAGCCTACCGGGACAGGGAATGTACGAGCAGTACTTC. This rearrangement joins TRBV5-4 to TRBJ2-7, with 9 bases that match TRBD1. The V gene end was trimmed by 4 bases and the J gene end by 4 bases; junction bases not matched to a gene: 9. Germline values: CDR1 SGHNT, CDR2 YYREEE (reference sequence). This CDR3 is 15 amino acids long.

The chain couples TRBV19 to TRBJ2-3; a weak D match, TRBD2 (5 bases). Germline CDR1 reads LNHDA; CDR2 reads SQIVND (reference sequence). The V gene lost 4 bases and the J gene lost 2 bases, with 16 bases spanning the gap. The CDR3 spans 16 residues. The CDR3 DNA sequence: TGTGCCAGTAGTACTCAGAGGGCAGATAACACAGATACGCAGTATTTT. This gives the protein CASSTQRADNTDTQYF.

The gene calls are TRBV6-1 and TRBJ1-2; 9 bases line up with TRBD1. The CDR3 sequence is 14 residues long. V shed 2 bases, J shed 5 bases, and the junction held 3 bases outside the gene matches. Germline CDR1 MNHNS, CDR2 SASEGT. CDR3 coding DNA: TGTGCCAGCAGTGAAAAGGGACAGGGATATGGCTACACCTTC. Translating gives CASSEKGQGYGYTF.

This rearrangement joins TRBV4-2 to TRBJ2-7; a weak D match, TRBD1 (6 bases). From germline, CDR1 is LGHNA and CDR2 YNFKEQ. The CDR3 spans 18 residues. Trimming left V 0 bases short and J 0 bases short, with 18 bases between. In DNA form, the CDR3 reads TGTGCCAGCAGCCAAGATGTGGCAGGGTGGGACAACTCCTACGAGCAGTACTTC. It encodes CASSQDVAGWDNSYEQYF.

The chain links TRBV30 to TRBJ1-5; tentatively, D is TRBD1 (6 bases). V was shortened by 2 bases and J by 7 bases, with 18 bases between the two germline ends. The CDR3 length is 15 residues. Germline V gene sequence: CDR1 GTSNPN, CDR2 SVGIG (reference sequence). The CDR3 region has the DNA TGTGCCTGGAGTCCCCCCCAGGGGACGGGGCAGCCCCAGCATTTT. Translated: CAWSPPQGTGQPQHF.

V gene TRBV29-1 combines with J gene TRBJ1-3, with TRBD1 as a possible D gene (6 bases). The germline V gene encodes CDR1 SQVTM and CDR2 ANQGSEA. This CDR3 has 13 residues. CDR3 in amino acids: CASSGGPGNTIYF. CDR3 bases: TGCGCGTCGAGCGGGGGGCCTGGAAACACCATATATTTT.

The gene calls are TRBV7-3 and TRBJ1-2; D is uncertain. Germline assignment: CDR1 SGHTA and CDR2 FQGTGA. V lost 3 bases to trimming and J lost 12 bases, with 17 bases between them. The CDR3 has 13 amino acids. The CDR3 reads CASSFERTREHTF. In nucleotides, the CDR3 is TGTGCCAGCAGCTTCGAGAGGACGAGGGAACACACCTTC.

The chain combines TRBV29-1 with TRBJ2-2; TRBD2 matches 7 bases. Losses at the gene ends were 3 bases for V and 4 bases for J; bases not matched to a gene: 5. Germline-derived CDR1 and CDR2 are SQVTM and ANQGSEA. This CDR3 comprises 14 residues. The CDR3 is CSVEGGSRTGELFF. The CDR3 coding sequence is TGCAGCGTTGAGGGCGGGAGTCGCACCGGGGAGCTGTTTTTT.

This clone ranks as medium-sized. One end of the junction does not line up with germline, which may come from a read error. V and J are TRBV7-7 and TRBJ2-3; TRBD2 agrees at 14 bases. Germline-derived CDR1 and CDR2 are SSHAT and FNYEAQ (reference sequence). CDR3 length equals 16 residues. The CDR3 DNA reads as TGTGCTAGCAGCTTAGGGACTAGCGGGGGATTGGATACGCAGTATTTT. Translated, it gives CASSLGTSGGLDTQYF.

V and J are TRBV2 and TRBJ2-5; D is uncertain. The ends were cut back, 7 bases at V and 3 bases at J, with 15 bases in the middle. This CDR3 is built from 14 residues. Germline assignment: CDR1 SNHLY and CDR2 FYNNEI. CDR3 loop: CASKEGSSKETQYF. CDR3 in DNA: TGTGCCAGCAAAGAAGGTTCTAGTAAAGAGACCCAGTACTTC.

The gene calls are TRBV6-5 and TRBJ1-3, with a possible D match to TRBD1 (5 bases). V was clipped by 0 bases and J by 2 bases, with 11 bases between them. Looked up from germline, CDR1 is MNHEY and CDR2 is SVGAGI. The CDR3 loop spans 16 amino acids. CDR3 residues: CASSYSSQVPGNTIYF. The DNA of the CDR3 is TGTGCCAGCAGTTACTCGTCACAGGTTCCTGGAAACACCATATATTTT.

The gene calls are TRBV11-2 and TRBJ2-2; 7 positions agree with TRBD2. In germline, CDR1 is SGHAT, CDR2 FQNNGV. The CDR3 sequence is 17 residues long. Germline trimming cut 5 bases from V and 5 bases from J; bases unmatched to any gene: 14. The CDR3 sequence: CASSPTGPGRGTGELFF. CDR3 DNA sequence: TGTGCCAGCAGCCCTACGGGCCCAGGGCGGGGGACCGGGGAGCTGTTTTTT.

Note on this clone: One end of the junction is discordant with germline, which a read error may explain. Additional DNA sequences in this sample encode the identical CDR3. The V call is TRBV7-6, the J call TRBJ2-1; D is perhaps TRBD1 (6 bases). This CDR3 has 12 residues. Germline V lookup: CDR1 SGHVS, CDR2 FNYEAQ. In nucleotides, the CDR3 is TGTGCTAGCAGCTCTACAGGGATCGGGGAGTTCTTC. Its translation is CASSSTGIGEFF.

The rearrangement uses TRBV11-2 and TRBJ2-5; D tentatively reads TRBD1 or TRBD2 (6 bases each). The V end was cut by 5 bases, the J end by 2 bases, with 15 bases between. The CDR3 is 15 amino acids. Germline loops: CDR1 SGHAT, CDR2 FQNNGV. The CDR3 region has the DNA TGTGCCAGCAGCCTAAGGGGGACTCCGCAAGAGACCCAGTACTTC. The encoded protein is CASSLRGTPQETQYF.

The chain employs TRBV18 and TRBJ1-2; 10 bases are shared with TRBD1. Trimming removed 3 bases from V and 5 bases from J; junction bases left unmatched: 12. This CDR3 contains 17 residues. Germline V gene lookup returns CDR1 KGHSH and CDR2 LQKENI. The CDR3 DNA is TGTGCCAGCTCACCCGGCGGACAGGGGGTTTTATCGTATGGCTACACCTTC. Residues: CASSPGGQGVLSYGYTF.

The chain employs TRBV5-1 and TRBJ2-6; no definite D call. The V end was cut by 4 bases, the J end by 2 bases, with 7 bases between. CDR3 length: 14 amino acids. The germline CDR1 and CDR2 sequences are SGHRS and YFSETQ. The CDR3 spells CASSPKAGANVLTF. CDR3 DNA: TGCGCCAGCAGCCCGAAGGCTGGGGCCAACGTCCTGACTTTC.

The chain combines TRBV6-5 with TRBJ1-4; TRBD1 matches 9 bases. The CDR3 has 15 residues. CDR1 and CDR2 from the germline V gene are MNHEY and SVGAGI. V shed 6 bases, J shed 0 bases, and the junction held 2 bases outside the gene matches. In nucleotides, the CDR3 is TGTGCCAGCAGACGGGACAGGGCAACTAATGAAAAACTGTTTTTT. Its protein is CASRRDRATNEKLFF.

The chain recombines TRBV4-3 with TRBJ2-1; 11 positions match TRBD2. The V segment lost 3 bases and the J segment 12 bases; nucleotides outside the gene matches: 16. CDR3 size: 17 residues. Germline V lookup: CDR1 LGHNA, CDR2 YSLEER. The CDR3 nucleotides read TGCGCCAGCAGCCACGGAATAGCGGGGGGGCCGTTGGTTGGGCAGTTCTTC. This sequence encodes CASSHGIAGGPLVGQFF.

The chain combines TRBV11-2 with TRBJ1-1; D is uncertain. The germline gives CDR1 SGHAT, CDR2 FQNNGV. Deletions cut 3 bases from V and 5 bases from J, with 13 bases between. This CDR3 is 14 amino acids long. CDR3 in DNA: TGTGCCAGCAGCTTGCGAGGATCGGTGACTGAAGCTTTCTTT. This gives the protein CASSLRGSVTEAFF.

A word on this clone: At one of its ends the junction is not consistent with the germline gene, which may arise from a read error. The V call is TRBV6-1, the J call TRBJ1-1; 8 bases are a match to TRBD1. The CDR3 has 14 residues. Germline V gives CDR1 MNHNS, CDR2 SASEGT. Here the CDR3 reads CVSNIPGTGDKAFF. The CDR3 nucleotides read TGTGTCAGCAATATACCCGGGACAGGTGATAAAGCTTTCTTT.

This chain connects TRBV30 to TRBJ2-2, with TRBD1 as a possible D gene (6 bases). The germline V gene has CDR1 GTSNPN and CDR2 SVGIG (reference sequence). There are 16 residues in the CDR3. V lost 0 bases and J lost 6, with 17 bases in between. Here the CDR3 DNA reads TGTGCCTGGAGTGTACTGGGGGCCCCTTCGCCCGGGGAGCTGTTTTTT. Its translation: CAWSVLGAPSPGELFF.

V gene TRBV6-6 combines with J gene TRBJ2-7, with 10 bases lining up with TRBD1. Germline V gene sequence: CDR1 MNHNY, CDR2 SVGAGI (reference sequence). The V segment lost 4 bases and the J segment 3 bases; nucleotides outside the gene matches: 6. This CDR3 has 15 residues. CDR3 amino acids: CASSSKGQGFYEQYF. CDR3 DNA sequence: TGTGCCAGCAGTTCCAAGGGACAGGGGTTCTACGAGCAGTACTTC.

The CDR3 region has the DNA TGCGCCAGCAGTGGGGGGCCAGGGAGCTCCTACGAGCAGTACTTC. It translates to CASSGGPGSSYEQYF. The chain joins TRBV10-1 to TRBJ2-7, with D tentatively TRBD1 (6 bases). CDR1 WNHNN and CDR2 SYGVQD come from the germline V gene (reference sequence). V gave up 4 bases and J gave up 0 bases, with 13 bases separating them. This CDR3 region has 15 residues.

V gene TRBV19 combines with J gene TRBJ1-6; 7 bases match TRBD1. V shed 4 bases and J 2 bases; nucleotides not matched to a gene: 5. The CDR3 consists of 16 residues. In germline, CDR1 is LNHDA, CDR2 SQIVND (reference sequence). CDR3 DNA sequence: TGTGCCAGTAGTACCCGACAGGGTACCTATAATTCACCCCTCCACTTT. Its translation: CASSTRQGTYNSPLHF. Full variable domain (remainder filled in from reference TRBV19 and TRBJ1-6): DGGITQSPKYLFRKEGQNVTLSCEQNLNHDAMYWYRQDPGQGLRLIYYSQIVNDFQKGDIAEGYSVSREKKESFPLTVTSAQKNPTAFYLCASSTRQGTYNSPLHFGNGTRLTVT.

The V and J genes are TRBV7-6 and TRBJ2-7, with D possibly TRBD1 on 6 matching bases. The CDR3 length is 15 residues. The V gene lost 6 bases and the J gene lost 2 bases, with 17 bases spanning the gap. The germline V gene has CDR1 SGHVS and CDR2 FNYEAQ. Written as DNA, the CDR3 is TGTGCCAGCAGTCCAAGATCAGGGGACACCTACGAGCAGTACTTC. Translated, it gives CASSPRSGDTYEQYF.

The chain has TRBV12-2 and TRBJ2-1. TRBV12-2 is termed a pseudogene. The CDR3 extends over 11 amino acids. The CDR3 sequence is CASRSHNEQFF. The CDR3 DNA is TGTGCAAGTCGCTCACACAATGAGCAGTTCTTC.